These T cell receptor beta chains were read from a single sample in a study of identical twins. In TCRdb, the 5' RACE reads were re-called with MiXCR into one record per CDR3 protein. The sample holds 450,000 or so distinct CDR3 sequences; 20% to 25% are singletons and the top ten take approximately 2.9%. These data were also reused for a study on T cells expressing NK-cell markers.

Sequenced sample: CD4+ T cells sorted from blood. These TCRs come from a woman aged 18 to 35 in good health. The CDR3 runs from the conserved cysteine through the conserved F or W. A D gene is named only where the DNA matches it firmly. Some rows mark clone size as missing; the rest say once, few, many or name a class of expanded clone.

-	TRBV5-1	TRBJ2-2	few	CASSLNLAGQGTGELFF	TGCGCCAGCAGCCTCAATCTAGCGGGACAGGGGACCGGGGAGCTGTTTTTT
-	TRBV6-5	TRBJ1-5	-	CASSNSVGNQPQHF	TGTGCCAGCAGTAACTCCGTCGGGAATCAGCCCCAGCATTTT
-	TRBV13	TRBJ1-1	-	CASSLDYRRGYTEAFF	TGTGCCAGCAGCTTAGATTATCGTAGGGGTTACACTGAAGCTTTCTTT
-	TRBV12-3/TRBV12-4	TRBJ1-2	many	CASSRGRIYGYTF	TGTGCCAGCAGCCGGGGACGGATCTATGGCTACACCTTC
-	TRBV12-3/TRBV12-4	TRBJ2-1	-	CASSFGVSSYNEQFF	TGTGCCAGCAGTTTCGGGGTGAGCTCCTACAATGAGCAGTTCTTC
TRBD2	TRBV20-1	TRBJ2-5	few	CSATRLAGAQETQYF	TGCAGTGCTACTAGACTAGCGGGGGCCCAAGAGACCCAGTACTTC
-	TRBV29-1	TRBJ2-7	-	CSVRGLSYEQYF	TGCAGCGTCCGGGGCCTCTCCTACGAGCAGTACTTC
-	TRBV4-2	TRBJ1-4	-	CASSQEQQPNEKLFF	TGTGCCAGCAGCCAAGAACAACAGCCGAATGAAAAACTGTTTTTT
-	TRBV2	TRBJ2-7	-	CASSEWVSYEQYF	TGTGCCAGCAGTGAATGGGTATCCTACGAGCAGTACTTC
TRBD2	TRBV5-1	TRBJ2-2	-	CASSLESLAATGELFF	TGCGCCAGCAGCTTGGAGAGCCTAGCGGCCACCGGGGAGCTGTTTTTT
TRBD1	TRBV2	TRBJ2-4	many	CASNKDREDIQYF	TGTGCCAGCAATAAGGACAGGGAGGACATTCAGTACTTC
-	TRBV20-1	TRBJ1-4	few	CSARPNEKLFF	TGCAGTGCTAGACCCAACGAAAAACTGTTTTTT
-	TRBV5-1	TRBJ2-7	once	CASSLAGRASEQYF	TGCGCCAGCAGCTTGGCTGGCAGGGCCTCCGAGCAGTACTTC
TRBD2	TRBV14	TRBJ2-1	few	CASSQVGLAGVNEQFF	TGTGCCAGCAGCCAAGTGGGGCTAGCGGGAGTAAATGAGCAGTTCTTC
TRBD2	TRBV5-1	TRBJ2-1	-	CASSLGLGLAEYNEQFF	TGCGCCAGCAGCTTGGGGTTGGGTCTAGCGGAATACAATGAGCAGTTCTTC
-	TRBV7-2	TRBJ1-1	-	CASSPVEWGTEAFF	TGTGCCAGCAGCCCGGTCGAATGGGGCACTGAAGCTTTCTTT
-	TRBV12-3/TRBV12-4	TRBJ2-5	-	CASSFRGNQETQYF	TGTGCCAGCAGTTTTCGGGGGAATCAAGAGACCCAGTACTTC
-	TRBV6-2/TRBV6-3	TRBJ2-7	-	CAPWGDRAYEQYF	TGTGCCCCCTGGGGGGACAGAGCCTACGAGCAGTACTTC
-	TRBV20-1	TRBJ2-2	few	CSAGGTPVTGELFF	TGCAGTGCGGGAGGTACCCCGGTGACCGGGGAGCTGTTTTTT
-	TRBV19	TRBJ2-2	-	CASRNEGAGELFF	TGTGCCAGTAGAAACGAGGGTGCCGGGGAGCTGTTTTTT
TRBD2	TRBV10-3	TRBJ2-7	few	CAISDGAGEYEQYF	TGTGCCATCAGTGACGGAGCGGGAGAATACGAGCAGTACTTC
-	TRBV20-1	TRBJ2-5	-	CSARGRRGNQETQYF	TGCAGTGCTAGAGGGCGGCGGGGCAACCAAGAGACCCAGTACTTC
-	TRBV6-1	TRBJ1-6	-	CASSRLGGKETPLHF	TGTGCCAGCAGCCGCCTGGGGGGAAAAGAGACACCCCTCCACTTT
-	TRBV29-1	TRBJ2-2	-	CSVGLNTGELFF	TGCAGCGTTGGCCTGAACACCGGGGAGCTGTTTTTT
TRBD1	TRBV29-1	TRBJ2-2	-	CSVRTGMNTGELFF	TGCAGCGTGCGGACAGGGATGAACACCGGGGAGCTGTTTTTT
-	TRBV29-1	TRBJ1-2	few	CSVKGHGYTF	TGCAGCGTTAAGGGTCATGGCTACACCTTC
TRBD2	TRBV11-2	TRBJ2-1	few	CASRSGGGEQFF	TGTGCCAGCAGGTCGGGAGGTGGTGAGCAGTTCTTC
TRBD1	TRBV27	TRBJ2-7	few	CASKRGLYYEQYF	TGTGCCAGCAAAAGGGGGCTTTACTACGAGCAGTACTTC
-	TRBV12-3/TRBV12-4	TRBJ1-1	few	CASRGEGNTEAFF	TGTGCCAGCCGTGGAGAGGGGAACACTGAAGCTTTCTTT
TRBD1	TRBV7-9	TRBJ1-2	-	CASSTTQGADGYTF	TGTGCCAGCAGCACCACACAGGGGGCAGATGGCTACACCTTC
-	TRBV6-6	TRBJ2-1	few	CASSYQAAEQFF	TGTGCCAGCAGTTACCAGGCGGCTGAGCAGTTCTTC
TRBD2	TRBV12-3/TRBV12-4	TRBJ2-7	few	CASSSSGGAGEQYF	TGTGCCAGCAGTTCTAGCGGGGGGGCCGGCGAGCAGTACTTC
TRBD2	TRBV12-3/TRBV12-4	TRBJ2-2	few	CASSSVLAGGPSDTGELFF	TGTGCCAGCAGCTCTGTACTTGCGGGAGGGCCTTCCGACACCGGGGAGCTGTTTTTT
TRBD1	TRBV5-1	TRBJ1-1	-	CASSLGTGEDEAFF	TGCGCCAGCAGCTTGGGGACAGGGGAGGATGAAGCTTTCTTT
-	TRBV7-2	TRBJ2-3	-	CASRTITDTQYF	TGTGCCAGCAGGACAATCACAGATACGCAGTATTTT
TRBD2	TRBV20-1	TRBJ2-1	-	CSARGPPGTSGFYEQFF	TGCAGTGCTAGAGGCCCCCCCGGGACTAGTGGCTTTTATGAGCAGTTCTTC
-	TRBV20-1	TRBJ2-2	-	CSARGFRNTGELFF	TGCAGTGCTAGAGGGTTTCGCAACACCGGGGAGCTGTTTTTT
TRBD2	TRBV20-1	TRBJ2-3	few	CSATRLAGRTDTQYF	TGCAGTGCAACTAGACTAGCGGGACGCACAGATACGCAGTATTTT
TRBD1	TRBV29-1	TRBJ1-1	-	CSVARGTGGNTEAFF	TGCAGCGTAGCTCGTGGGACAGGGGGGAACACTGAAGCTTTCTTT
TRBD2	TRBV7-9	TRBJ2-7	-	CASSLRASGGTNEQYF	TGTGCCAGCAGCTTAAGGGCTAGCGGGGGTACAAACGAGCAGTACTTC
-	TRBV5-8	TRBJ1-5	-	CASSLNGAKNQPQHF	TGTGCCAGCAGCTTGAACGGGGCCAAAAATCAGCCCCAGCATTTT
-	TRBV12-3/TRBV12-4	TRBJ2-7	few	CASSPSAGLSYEQYF	TGTGCCAGCAGTCCGTCGGCGGGGTTATCCTACGAGCAGTACTTC
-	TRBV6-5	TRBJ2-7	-	CASSYSGSGGIYEQYF	TGTGCCAGCAGTTACTCAGGAAGTGGGGGGATCTACGAGCAGTACTTC
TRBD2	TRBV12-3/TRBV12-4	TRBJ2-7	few	CASSLSLGTSEQYF	TGTGCCAGCAGTTTATCCCTCGGGACTAGCGAGCAGTACTTC
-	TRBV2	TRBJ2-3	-	CAGRRPTDTQYF	TGTGCCGGTCGCCGTCCCACAGATACGCAGTATTTT
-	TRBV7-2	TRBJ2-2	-	CASSPVSGGTGELFF	TGTGCCAGCAGCCCCGTTTCGGGCGGCACCGGGGAGCTGTTTTTT
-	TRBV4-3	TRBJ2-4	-	CASSQDAGLENIQYF	TGCGCCAGCAGCCAAGATGCGGGGCTCGAAAACATTCAGTACTTC
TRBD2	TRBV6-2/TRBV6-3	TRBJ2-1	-	CASTRLAVYNEQFF	TGTGCCAGTACCCGACTAGCAGTCTACAATGAGCAGTTCTTC
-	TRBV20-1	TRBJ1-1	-	CSAPSLGGTEAFF	TGCAGTGCTCCTAGTTTGGGAGGCACTGAAGCTTTCTTT
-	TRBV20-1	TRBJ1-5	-	CSASNTNQPQHF	TGCAGTGCTAGTAACACCAATCAGCCCCAGCATTTT
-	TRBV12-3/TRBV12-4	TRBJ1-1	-	CASSSESGTGNTEAFF	TGTGCCAGCAGTTCAGAATCAGGCACAGGGAACACTGAAGCTTTCTTT
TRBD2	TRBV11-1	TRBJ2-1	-	CASSQDRTRRQFF	TGTGCCAGCAGCCAGGATAGGACTAGAAGGCAGTTCTTC
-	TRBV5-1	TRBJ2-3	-	CASSLAAGKDTQYF	TGCGCCAGCAGCTTGGCCGCGGGGAAAGATACGCAGTATTTT
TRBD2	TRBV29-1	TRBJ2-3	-	CSVDGLAGGSDTQYF	TGCAGCGTTGATGGGCTAGCGGGAGGATCTGATACGCAGTATTTT